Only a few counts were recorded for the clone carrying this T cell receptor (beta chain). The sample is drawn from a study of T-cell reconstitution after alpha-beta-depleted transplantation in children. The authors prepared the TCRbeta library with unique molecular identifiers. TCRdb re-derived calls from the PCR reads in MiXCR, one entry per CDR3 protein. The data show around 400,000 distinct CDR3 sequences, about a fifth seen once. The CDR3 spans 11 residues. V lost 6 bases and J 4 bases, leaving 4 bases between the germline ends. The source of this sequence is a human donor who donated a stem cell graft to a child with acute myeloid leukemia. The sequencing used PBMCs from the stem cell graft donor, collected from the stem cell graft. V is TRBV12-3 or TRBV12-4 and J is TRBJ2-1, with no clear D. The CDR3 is CASRSYNEQFF. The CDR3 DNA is TGTGCCAGCAGATCTTACAATGAGCAGTTCTTC.